This TCR beta chain came from a study of tumor-infiltrating lymphocytes in primary liver carcinoma. For the study at large: The patient group consisted of men and women aged 30 to 69 years.

The researchers produced TCR beta cDNA from approximately 460 ng total RNA with a constant-region primer. Construction of TCR beta libraries relied on three successive nested multiplex PCR rounds employing slightly modified ARM-PCR. TRBV1-TRBV30 forward primers paired with a C-beta reverse primer drove the first two PCR rounds, approximately 11 cycles each. A single record per CDR3 protein comes from TCRdb applying MiXCR to the multiplex PCR reads. The data contain fewer than 350,000 distinct CDR3 sequences, about 60% of them singletons. Blood RNA came from unsorted whole blood; germline DNA was also extracted. Turning to this clonotype: The antigen remains unidentified. The CDR3 ends on some other residue instead of the conserved phenylalanine or tryptophan, so this is likely a read error. It is unclear where the CDR3 begins or ends on the DNA, so no DNA is shown, and the CDR3 is as TCRdb lists it.

Germline V gene lookup returns CDR1 SGHAT and CDR2 FQDESV (reference sequence). The CDR3 comprises 13 residues, both ends counted. Study results and caveats: For tumor-adjacent and tumor-blood pairs, overlap was less than that seen for tumor region pairs.

The receptor was derived from a man between 40 and 49 years old with primary liver carcinoma and hepatitis B virus infection. Material for sequencing was peripheral blood. V is TRBV11-1 and J is TRBJ2-5. CDR3: CASSLSLQETRYL.